This T cell receptor beta chain comes out of a study of T cell repertoires in cytomegalovirus infection. For the study at large: Through public TCR beta signatures, both CMV infection and matching HLA type were indicated. The study's findings and limits: CMV-specific TCR beta clonotypes restricted by HLA-C were the ones dominating the ex vivo response. Cumulative public TCR beta family frequency identified carriers of CMV plus the relevant HLA.

TCRdb reanalysed the reads using MiXCR and keeps one entry per CDR3 protein. This sample has under 200,000 distinct CDR3 sequences, with 17% found just once. Comments on this clonotype: Antigen: not known.

This sequence was found in a human donor in good health (CMV status not recorded). Some clones in this sample may be carry-over from other donors' samples. Input material: CD8+ T cells from PBMCs.

CDR3 residues: CATSRDSDYNSPLHF. The CDR3 nucleotides read TGTGCCACCAGCAGAGATTCGGACTATAATTCACCCCTCCACTTT. V is TRBV15 and J is TRBJ1-6; D gene unclear. Germline V lookup: CDR1 LNHNV, CDR2 YYDKDF (reference sequence). Trimming pared 0 bases from V and 3 bases from J, leaving 6 bases between. There are 15 residues in the CDR3.